These T cell receptor beta chains were read from a single sample in a study of T cells in Graves' hyperthyroidism and ophthalmopathy. TCRdb re-called the multiplex PCR reads through MiXCR, storing one row per CDR3 protein. The sample has 360,000 or so distinct CDR3 sequences, roughly 18% seen once; the top ten hold roughly a sixth. Sequenced material: blood. The source of these receptors is a woman aged 40 to 55 with Graves' ophthalmopathy. The CDR3 runs from the conserved cysteine through the conserved F or W. D genes are given only for firm matches. Size tells how often a clone was seen (once, few, many) or the class of an expanded clone, and some rows leave it out.

v_call	d_call	clone_size	j_call	cdr3_aa	cdr3_nt
TRBV19	TRBD1	many	TRBJ2-2	CASSIFAGGTGPTGELFF	TGTGCCAGTAGTATATTCGCAGGGGGGACAGGTCCCACCGGGGAGCTGTTTTTT
TRBV30	.	.	TRBJ1-2	CAWSVYGKGGYTF	TGTGCCTGGAGTGTATACGGAAAAGGCGGCTACACCTTC
TRBV9	.	many	TRBJ1-1	CASSVGPGGRGTEAFF	TGTGCCAGCAGCGTAGGGCCGGGGGGGCGAGGCACTGAAGCTTTCTTT
TRBV20-1	.	few	TRBJ2-5	CSARSKTLYQETQYF	TGCAGTGCTAGATCTAAGACACTCTACCAAGAGACCCAGTACTTC
TRBV20-1	TRBD1	many	TRBJ1-2	CSARDPQDRPGYTF	TGCAGTGCTAGAGATCCCCAGGACAGGCCGGGGTACACCTTC
TRBV28	.	many	TRBJ2-2	CASSLPGTGELFF	TGTGCCAGCAGTTTACCAGGGACCGGGGAGCTGTTTTTT
TRBV20-1	.	many	TRBJ2-7	CSARSYVQYF	TGCAGTGCTAGGAGTTACGTTCAGTACTTC
TRBV28	TRBD1	many	TRBJ2-7	CASSPGGRDISSYEQYF	TGTGCCAGCAGTCCAGGGGGCAGGGACATCAGCTCCTACGAGCAGTACTTC
TRBV11-2	.	.	TRBJ2-7	CASSVNPTGKLDEQYF	TGTGCCAGCAGCGTCAACCCTACAGGAAAGTTGGACGAGCAGTACTTC
TRBV18	TRBD1	many	TRBJ1-2	CASSPYRGLAHTNYGYTF	TGTGCCAGCTCACCATACAGGGGACTAGCACACACTAACTATGGCTACACCTTC
TRBV28	.	.	TRBJ2-7	CASSPPGHNSYEQYF	TGTGCCAGCAGCCCTCCGGGACACAACTCCTACGAGCAGTACTTC
TRBV28	.	few	TRBJ1-6	CASRIPGNPNSPLHF	TGTGCCAGCAGAATCCCAGGGAACCCGAATTCACCCCTCCACTTT
TRBV18	.	few	TRBJ2-2	CASSQEERRLNTGELFF	TGTGCCAGCTCTCAGGAGGAGCGGAGGCTGAACACCGGGGAGCTGTTTTTT
TRBV5-1	.	many	TRBJ1-2	CASSLEAGVISEGYTF	TGCGCCAGCAGCTTGGAGGCAGGGGTAATATCGGAAGGCTACACCTTC
TRBV30	.	many	TRBJ1-5	CAWSLGSGQPQHF	TGTGCCTGGAGTTTGGGCAGTGGACAGCCCCAGCATTTT
TRBV7-2	.	many	TRBJ2-7	CASSWTESSYEQYF	TGTGCCAGCAGCTGGACAGAATCGTCCTACGAGCAGTACTTC
TRBV12-3/TRBV12-4	.	many	TRBJ2-2	CASSAEPGELFF	TGTGCCAGCAGTGCCGAACCCGGGGAGCTGTTTTTT
TRBV5-1	TRBD1	many	TRBJ1-2	CASSLQGINGYTF	TGCGCCAGCAGCTTACAGGGGATTAACGGCTACACCTTC
TRBV12-3/TRBV12-4	TRBD2	many	TRBJ2-2	CASSFGTSGRHSNGELFF	TGTGCCAGCAGTTTTGGGACTAGCGGACGACACAGCAACGGGGAGCTGTTTTTT
TRBV13	TRBD1	many	TRBJ1-2	CASSLAQGAPDGYTF	TGTGCCAGCAGCTTAGCCCAGGGGGCGCCCGATGGCTACACCTTC
TRBV9	.	many	TRBJ2-7	CASSLGLSAGEQYF	TGTGCCAGCAGCCTCGGACTGTCGGCGGGCGAGCAGTACTTC
TRBV6-1	.	.	TRBJ2-7	CASRTKKGTPSYEQYF	TGTGCCAGCAGGACCAAAAAGGGTACTCCCTCCTACGAGCAGTACTTC
TRBV19	.	many	TRBJ2-7	CASSPSASEQYF	TGTGCCAGTAGTCCTTCCGCGAGTGAGCAGTACTTC
TRBV9	.	few	TRBJ1-1	CASSVVLTENTEAYF	TGTGCCAGCAGCGTAGTCCTGACAGAGAACACTGAAGCTTACTTT
TRBV7-2	.	many	TRBJ2-4	CASSLEFSNIQYF	TGTGCCAGCAGCTTAGAGTTTTCTAACATTCAGTACTTC
TRBV30	.	few	TRBJ1-1	CAWSVLYPGTEAFF	TGTGCCTGGAGTGTACTATACCCGGGCACTGAAGCTTTCTTT
TRBV29-1	.	many	TRBJ2-7	CSVETGSSYEQYF	TGCAGCGTTGAAACCGGCAGCTCCTACGAGCAGTACTTC
TRBV9	TRBD1	many	TRBJ1-1	CASSPLTGVGTEAFF	TGTGCCAGCAGCCCGCTGACAGGGGTGGGCACTGAAGCTTTCTTT
TRBV6-1	.	.	TRBJ1-1	CTSSIDRRTEAFF	TGTACCAGCAGTATAGACAGACGGACTGAAGCTTTCTTT
TRBV2	.	many	TRBJ1-2	CASRLTNYGYTF	TGTGCCAGCAGATTAACTAACTATGGCTACACCTTC
TRBV6-1	.	once	TRBJ1-1	CASRTTENTEAFF	TGTGCCAGCAGGACGACGGAGAACACTGAAGCTTTCTTT
TRBV27	TRBD2	.	TRBJ2-7	CASSPGASGGTYEQYF	TGTGCCAGCAGTCCCGGCGCCAGCGGGGGGACCTACGAGCAGTACTTC
TRBV11-3	TRBD1	.	TRBJ2-2	CASSPGQGEIGELFF	TGTGCCAGCAGCCCTGGACAGGGGGAGATCGGGGAGCTGTTTTTT
TRBV25-1	.	many	TRBJ1-3	CASSEPQPGNTIYF	TGTGCCAGCAGTGAACCACAGCCTGGAAACACCATATATTTT
TRBV7-8	TRBD2	many	TRBJ2-7	CASSLAETGGYRSEQYF	TGTGCCAGCAGCTTAGCGGAGACGGGAGGGTATAGGAGCGAGCAGTACTTC
TRBV6-5	.	few	TRBJ1-2	CASSFSQGSGYIF	TGTGCCAGCAGTTTCTCACAGGGTTCTGGCTACATCTTC
TRBV12-3/TRBV12-4	TRBD1	many	TRBJ1-5	CASSPDRLGNQPQHF	TGTGCCAGCAGTCCGGACAGGTTGGGCAATCAGCCCCAGCATTTT
TRBV12-3/TRBV12-4	.	many	TRBJ2-5	CASSSWGPQTQYF	TGTGCCAGCAGTTCGTGGGGTCCCCAGACCCAGTACTTC
TRBV6-1	.	many	TRBJ2-7	CASSERQSYEQYF	TGTGCCAGCAGTGAGAGACAGTCCTACGAGCAGTACTTC
TRBV28	.	many	TRBJ1-3	CASSSTASGNTIYF	TGTGCCAGCAGTTCGACCGCCTCTGGAAACACCATATATTTT
TRBV6-5	TRBD1	many	TRBJ1-1	CASSYSDREKNTEAFF	TGTGCCAGCAGTTACTCGGACAGGGAAAAGAACACTGAAGCTTTCTTT
TRBV12-3/TRBV12-4	.	many	TRBJ2-7	CASSPWWEPVYEQYF	TGTGCCAGCAGCCCGTGGTGGGAACCCGTCTACGAGCAGTACTTC
TRBV12-3/TRBV12-4	TRBD2	many	TRBJ2-2	CASSLGRGSGTGGELFF	TGTGCCAGCAGTTTAGGGAGAGGTAGCGGGACGGGCGGGGAGCTGTTTTTT
TRBV29-1	.	many	TRBJ2-7	CSVGETGYEQYF	TGCAGCGTTGGAGAGACGGGCTACGAGCAGTACTTC
TRBV5-6	TRBD1	many	TRBJ1-2	CASSFGQGAYYGYTF	TGTGCCAGCAGCTTCGGACAGGGGGCTTACTATGGCTACACCTTC
TRBV2	.	many	TRBJ1-5	CASSEEYGQPQHF	TGTGCCAGCAGTGAAGAGTATGGTCAGCCCCAGCATTTT
TRBV5-1	TRBD2	many	TRBJ2-3	CASSPGTSGDTQYF	TGCGCCAGCAGCCCCGGGACTAGCGGCGATACGCAGTATTTT